This T cell receptor (beta chain) was documented in a study of vaccination and CD4 T cells after COVID-19. Study context: The convalescent group had six males, four females, seven Caucasians, two Asians, one multiracial.

V lost 5 bases to trimming and J lost 1 base, with 16 bases between them. From germline, CDR1 is MNHEY and CDR2 SMNVEV (reference sequence). This CDR3 comprises 16 residues. The Oncomine TCR Beta short-read assay sequenced DNA from cultured CD4+ T cells. One entry per CDR3 protein results from TCRdb running MiXCR on the PCR reads. Of about 21,000 distinct CDR3 sequences in the sample, around a quarter were seen once. Treatment defined: roughly ten-day PBMC culture with coronavirus spike peptide pools or control peptides (ViraFEST assay). With about 10 ug/ml peptide pools and approximately 9.6 IU/ml IL-2, PBMCs were cultured at approximately 2 million per well. Study results and caveats: There was no significant change from about 22 to 38 median reactive clonotypes.

In its sample, this clonotype was seen a few times. The antigen remains unidentified. The source material was cultured CD4+ T cells from blood. The V gene is TRBV27, the J gene TRBJ2-3; TRBD1 might be the D (5 bases). The sequence came from a human donor with COVID-19. The CDR3 loop is CASSIYRGWGTDTQYF. The CDR3 DNA follows: TGTGCCAGCAGTATATATAGGGGCTGGGGCACAGATACGCAGTATTTT.